The rows below give T cell receptor beta chains drawn from one sample of a study of T cells after yellow fever vaccination. TCRdb recomputed calls from the 5' RACE reads with MiXCR, one row per CDR3 protein. The repertoire holds about 340,000 distinct CDR3 sequences, with around 12% as singletons. The sample in question was CD4+ T cells sorted from PBMCs, obtained 15 days after the yellow fever booster vaccination. These TCRs come from a man younger than 35 who received the YFV17D yellow fever vaccine. CDR3s include the opening cysteine and the closing phenylalanine or tryptophan. The D gene is left open where the match is weak. Part of the rows lack a size; the others show once, few, many or a class for expanded clones.

cdr3_nt	cdr3_aa	clone_size	j_call	v_call	d_call
TGTGCCAGCAGTCCACAGACAGTCCAAGAGACCCAGTACTTC	CASSPQTVQETQYF	.	TRBJ2-5	TRBV6-2/TRBV6-3	.
TGCAGTGCTAGAGATCCTGAAGCTGGGGCCAACGTCCTGACTTTC	CSARDPEAGANVLTF	few	TRBJ2-6	TRBV20-1	.
TGTGCCAGCAGTCCTCGGACTAGCGGGGGGGTTAGCAATGAGCAGTTCTTC	CASSPRTSGGVSNEQFF	.	TRBJ2-1	TRBV12-3/TRBV12-4	TRBD2
TGTGCCAGCAGCGCAAGTGGGGCTAGGCAGCCCCAGCATTTT	CASSASGARQPQHF	.	TRBJ1-5	TRBV9	.
TGCGCCAGCAGCTTCATCTATGGGGGGCGTGAAAAACTGTTTTTT	CASSFIYGGREKLFF	many	TRBJ1-4	TRBV5-1	.
TGTGCCAGCAGTTATCCTAGCGATACGCAGTATTTT	CASSYPSDTQYF	.	TRBJ2-3	TRBV6-5	.
TGTGCCAGCAGTGACTCTGCGGGACTAGCGGGCCTGGATGAGCAGTTCTTC	CASSDSAGLAGLDEQFF	.	TRBJ2-1	TRBV6-4	TRBD2
TGTGCCAGCAGTTACTGGCGGACAGGGGGTAACTATGGCTACACCTTC	CASSYWRTGGNYGYTF	.	TRBJ1-2	TRBV6-5	TRBD1
TGTGCCAGCAGACCAAGGCGGCGGTCACCTAGCACAGATACGCAGTATTTT	CASRPRRRSPSTDTQYF	many	TRBJ2-3	TRBV12-3/TRBV12-4	.
TGCAGTGCTAGTTACGGTACGAACACTGAAGCTTTCTTT	CSASYGTNTEAFF	.	TRBJ1-1	TRBV20-1	.